Below are 11 T cell receptor beta chains sequenced from a single sample in a study of T cell repertoires in ileal Crohn's disease. Specified time point: neoterminal ileum biopsy at postoperative endoscopy, about 6 months after surgery. Libraries were prepared by immunoSEQ multiplex PCR; TCRdb keeps only in-frame clonotypes and omits some of them. The data show under 6,500 clones, 69% seen once. The specimen was ileal tissue. Every receptor here comes from an adult with Crohn's disease.

This rearrangement joins TRBV10-3 to TRBJ1-5; D is undetermined. V was pared by 5 bases and J by 1 base, with 12 bases between. Germline CDR1 ENHRY, CDR2 SYGVKD. The CDR3 extends over 15 amino acids. The CDR3 spells CAISQDTPSNQPQHF. The CDR3 bases are TGTGCCATCAGTCAAGACACTCCCAGCAATCAGCCCCAGCATTTT.

This clone was recorded only once. The junction differs from germline at one of its ends, possibly a read error. This chain links TRBV5-1 with TRBJ2-4; tentatively, D is TRBD2 (6 bases). CDR3 length: 14 amino acids. Germline V CDR1 and CDR2: SGHRS, YFSETQ. The CDR3, as DNA: TGTGCCAGCAGCTTTCGGGACTCGCAGAAGATTCAGTACTTC. Its translation: CASSFRDSQKIQYF.

This clone appeared a few times. The chain carries TRBV11-3 and TRBJ2-1; tentatively, D is TRBD2 (5 bases). The CDR3 length is 12 residues. Germline V CDR1 and CDR2: SGHNT, YENEEA. Deletions cut 3 bases from V and 8 bases from J, with 8 bases between. CDR3 DNA: TGTGCCAGCAGCTTTCGGGGAGATGAGCAGTTCTTC. Translation: CASSFRGDEQFF.

The J gene is TRBJ1-2, the V gene TRBV4-3; D gene uncertain. Trimming stripped 3 bases from V and 7 bases from J, with 15 bases between. This CDR3 has 14 residues. Germline V CDR1 and CDR2: LGHNA, YSLEER. The CDR3 sequence: CASSQDPGVSGYTF. The CDR3 nucleotides read TGCGCCAGCAGCCAGGACCCCGGGGTGTCTGGCTACACCTTC.

The chain combines TRBV11-3 with TRBJ2-7; 8 positions match TRBD2. The CDR3 runs to 14 residues. V gave up 4 bases and J gave up 2 bases; unmatched junction bases: 4. The germline V gene encodes CDR1 SGHNT and CDR2 YENEEA. The CDR3, as DNA: TGTGCCAGCAGCTCTCGGGGGGGCACCTACGAGCAGTACGTC. Translation gives CASSSRGGTYEQYV.

To note about this clone: An end of the junction differs from the germline gene, which may be a read error. The V and J genes are TRBV5-1 and TRBJ2-3; 7 nucleotides align to TRBD2. Germline assignment: CDR1 SGHRS and CDR2 YFSETQ. The CDR3 length is 14 residues. CDR3 protein: CASRAGTSTDTQYF. DNA of the CDR3: TGTGCCAGCAGAGCGGGAACTAGCACAGATACGCAGTATTTT.

The V call is TRBV7-2, the J call TRBJ1-6; D unresolved. V lost 4 bases, J lost 12 bases, and 16 bases lay in between. There are 14 residues in the CDR3. Germline V gives CDR1 SGHTA, CDR2 FQGNSA. In DNA, the CDR3 is TGTGCCAGCAGCTCCCAAACAAGACTGGGACCCCTCCACTTT. Protein: CASSSQTRLGPLHF.

The gene calls are TRBV7-2 and TRBJ2-5; TRBD1 agrees at 7 bases. V shed 7 bases, J shed 0 bases, and the junction held 5 bases outside the gene matches. This CDR3 has 14 residues. In germline, CDR1 is SGHTA, CDR2 FQGNSA. The CDR3 DNA reads as TGTGCCAGCAACCAACAGGGGAACCAAGAGACCCAGTACTTC. Encoded protein: CASNQQGNQETQYF.

This clone showed up just a few times. J is TRBJ1-1 and V is TRBV6-1; 7 bases fit TRBD1. V was pared by 7 bases and J by 11 bases, with 10 bases of the junction left unmatched. This CDR3 has 12 amino acids. Germline values: CDR1 MNHNS, CDR2 SASEGT. Written as DNA, the CDR3 is TGTGCCAGCACCGTATCACAGGGGCGCGCTTTCTTT. Translation: CASTVSQGRAFF.

This clone is a singleton in its sample. The sample has other DNA sequences that encode this CDR3 too. J is TRBJ2-3 and V is TRBV4-3, with TRBD2 matching over 12 bases. With V trimmed by 0 bases and J by 6 bases, 4 bases remained unmatched. The CDR3 spans 16 residues. CDR1 LGHNA and CDR2 YSLEER come from the germline V gene. The DNA for the CDR3 is TGCGCCAGCAGCCAAGATCCGCTAGCGGGGGGGGATACGCAGTATTTT. Residues: CASSQDPLAGGDTQYF.

The rearrangement joins TRBV18 to TRBJ2-3, with D perhaps matching TRBD1 (6 bases). Germline V gene lookup returns CDR1 KGHSH and CDR2 LQKENI. This CDR3 contains 14 residues. V dropped 4 bases and J dropped 4 bases, with 12 bases sitting between them. CDR3 loop: CASSLTGGSDTQYF. The DNA for the CDR3 is TGTGCCAGCTCACTGACAGGCGGATCAGATACGCAGTATTTT.